Below, one T cell receptor (beta chain) is given with its context. These data come from a study of T-cell memory formation after mild COVID-19. This CDR3 region has 16 residues. With 0 bases removed from V and 4 bases from J, the gap between germline ends came to 13 bases. Germline V lookup: CDR1 MNHEY, CDR2 SMNVEV (reference sequence). In TCRdb, the 5' RACE reads were re-called with MiXCR into one record per CDR3 protein. Of under 300,000 distinct CDR3 sequences listed, 9.4% were seen once; the top ten hold around 20%. V usage is TRBV27 and J usage is TRBJ1-5; D gene ambiguous. This sequence was found in a man between 18 and 29 years old who had mild COVID-19 (a few samples of this study predate the infection). Cell type and time point are not known. Specimen: PBMCs or a T cell subset sorted from them (not recorded which). The CDR3 nucleotides are TGTGCCAGCAGTTTATCGTGGTCCGGCAGAAATCAGCCCCAGCATTTT. Encoded protein: CASSLSWSGRNQPQHF.